This paragraph covers one T cell receptor beta chain sequence. This record belongs to a study of blood T cell repertoires in COVID-19. For the study at large: Samples of COVID-19 (acute and convalescent) were obtained from the United States, Italy and Spain.

Generated by immunoSEQ multiplex PCR, the TCRdb table keeps only in-frame clones and is missing some. The table records about 21,000 clones, roughly 90% of them present only once. Sequenced input: peripheral blood. The receptor was isolated from a man between 65 and 85 years old with active COVID-19.

The DNA for the CDR3 is TGTGCCATCAGCGAAAGGACTAGCGGAAACAATGAGCAGTTCTTC. Its protein product is CAISERTSGNNEQFF. The rearrangement joins TRBV10-3 to TRBJ2-1, with 10 bases that match TRBD2. Germline V CDR1 and CDR2: ENHRY, SYGVKD. CDR3 length: 15 amino acids. The ends lost 6 bases at V and 5 bases at J; junction bases unmatched: 7.